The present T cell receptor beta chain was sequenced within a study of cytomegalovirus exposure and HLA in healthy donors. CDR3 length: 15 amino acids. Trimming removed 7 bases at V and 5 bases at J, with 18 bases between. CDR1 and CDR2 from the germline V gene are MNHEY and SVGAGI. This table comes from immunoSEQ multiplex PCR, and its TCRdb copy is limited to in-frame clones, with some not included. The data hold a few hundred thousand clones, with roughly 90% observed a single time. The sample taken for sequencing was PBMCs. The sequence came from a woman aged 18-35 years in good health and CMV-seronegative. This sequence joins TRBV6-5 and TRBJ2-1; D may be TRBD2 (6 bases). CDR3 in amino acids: CASKNGGAINNEQFF. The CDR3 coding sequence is TGTGCCAGCAAAAACGGGGGAGCTATTAACAATGAGCAGTTCTTC.